This T cell receptor (beta chain) was found in a study of cytomegalovirus exposure and HLA in healthy donors. The CDR3 contains 16 residues. V lost 1 base to trimming and J lost 1 base, with 11 bases between them. CDR1 and CDR2 from the germline V gene are SGHVS and FQNEAQ. The PCR had 60 Vbeta and 13 Jbeta primers. Method: immunoSEQ multiplex PCR; TCRdb's copy keeps in-frame clones and lacks some. The profile covers about 200,000 clones, with about 79% appearing a single time and about 0.092% taken by the ten largest. Regarding the study as a whole: The investigators catalogued 180 or so TCR beta chains as cytomegalovirus-associated.

Turning to this clone: Its antigen is not known.

This TCR derives from a boy aged 2 to 10 in good health and CMV-seronegative. The chain recombines TRBV7-8 with TRBJ1-5; TRBD1 might be the D (5 bases). Sequencing was carried out using PBMCs. The CDR3 region is CASSLESGLSNQPQHF. As DNA, the CDR3 is TGTGCCAGCAGCTTAGAGTCAGGGTTAAGCAATCAGCCCCAGCATTTT.